Described below is a single T cell receptor beta chain sequence and its context. Original data processing: Reference gene primers were amplified, and this amplification served to estimate nucleated cell counts. Produced via immunoSEQ multiplex PCR; TCRdb's table is partial and in-frame only. V and J calls and clone size are those listed in that table; D and trimming were worked out from the DNA. The table records approximately 220,000 clones, 80% to 90% of them present only once. This entry is derived from a study of blood T cell repertoires in COVID-19. Study-wide context: T cells, B-cell-depleted T cells, or PBMCs provided the cDNA or gDNA that served as material.

Self-reported history from a screening survey and questionnaire set each donor's cohort. A PCR-confirmed or clinician-diagnosed COVID-19 case had contacted exposed participants within 2 weeks of entry. Germline CDR1 reads SGHDT; CDR2 reads YYEEEE. V was trimmed by 0 bases and J by 5 bases, leaving 9 bases between them. CDR3 length equals 13 residues. The sequenced material came from PBMCs or T cells enriched from blood (not recorded which). The TCR comes from a woman aged 50 to 60 who had been exposed to COVID-19. The V and J genes are TRBV5-6 and TRBJ2-7, with a weak D call TRBD1 (7 bases). As DNA, the CDR3 is TGTGCCAGCAGCTTGGGCAGGGGGGACGAGCAGTACTTC. It codes for CASSLGRGDEQYF.